What follows is one T cell receptor (beta chain) and its context. In this sample, this clonotype turned up a few times. Its cognate antigen has yet to be identified. No clone much larger than this one lies a single base away; base qualities are absent. The data belong to a study of T-cell memory formation after mild COVID-19 (dated by TCRdb to the early 2020s). Study-wide context: TCR sequence clusters from the two donors were largely donor specific. T-cell clones expanding and contracting after mild COVID-19 in two donors were tracked by longitudinal TCRalpha and TCRbeta repertoire sequencing. The cohort was made up of two young adult volunteers, one female and one male, who were previously healthy.

Summary of the overall study and its limitations: Some responding clones were detected in pre-infection memory, which suggested that pre-existing cross-reactive memory T cells had joined the SARS-CoV-2 response. Contracting CD4+ clones appeared mostly in the CM and EM memory subsets, whereas CD8+ clones were enriched in EMRA. Balanced CD4/CD8 phenotypes were observed for clones contracting from day 15 to 85, whereas a bias towards CD4+ was observed for a second wave of clones expanding from day 15 to 37. The study covered only two mild cases, and larger cohorts including severe cases with pre-infection samples were considered necessary. SARS-CoV-2 specificity of the second-wave clones peaking on day 37 was not confirmed.

Reads for this sample came from an Illumina NovaSeq 6000. Using 5'RACE with constant-segment primers, TCRalpha and TCRbeta cDNA libraries were constructed, with sample barcodes and unique molecular identifiers added in the process. Trizol reagent was used to extract RNA from every sample. Library amplification was performed in two PCR steps, and a second sample barcode and Illumina TruSeq adapters were introduced in the second step. The libraries were sequenced on an Illumina NovaSeq using 2 x 150 bp paired-end reads. Per the original workflow: Reads were demultiplexed and collapsed into UMI-guided consensus sequences with migec v1.2.7. With mixcr v2.1.11, UMI consensuses were aligned to TRA and TRB V and J templates and assembled into clonotypes. A clonotype was counted as expanded or contracted only if both edgeR and NoisET called the change significant, with noise models trained on biological replicates. edgeR calls used a false discovery rate-adjusted p below 0.01 and a log2 fold-change threshold of 1. PCA with hierarchical clustering of max-normalized trajectories of the 1000 most abundant clonotypes was used as exploratory dynamics analysis. Separately sequenced CD4+ and CD8+ repertoires were used to assign the CD4 or CD8 phenotype of responding clones. TCRdb applied fastp at Q25 and MiXCR to the public reads, then kept only in-frame beta chains. Each record represents a unique CDR3 protein, reported with the most common genes and DNA among its rows. V and J calls and clone size were set by TCRdb, not the authors. The sample table holds hundreds of thousands of distinct CDR3 sequences, of which about 22% were seen once. 7% to 9% of the sample lies in the top ten.

For CDR1 and CDR2, the germline V gene (reference sequence) lists DFQATT and SNEGSKA. Its CDR3 holds 14 amino acids, cysteine through phenylalanine. Of the read, only the CDR3 DNA is kept; its 42 bases are in frame from base 1. At the junction V is shortened by 0 bases and J by 1 base, with 6 bases in between. PBMCs were isolated by Ficoll-Paque density gradient centrifugation. The sequence derives from an adult woman who had mild COVID-19 (a few samples of this study predate the infection). The sample titles of this study are shuffled in the database, so cell type and time point are left out; the donor was told from shared clones. The specimen sequenced was PBMCs or a T cell subset sorted from them (not recorded which). Recombination connected TRBV20-1 to TRBJ2-2; the D gene could be either TRBD1 or TRBD2, each agreeing at 5 bases. The CDR3 loop reads CSARDGGNTGELFF. The DNA sequence is TGCAGTGCTAGAGATGGGGGGAACACCGGGGAGCTGTTTTTT.